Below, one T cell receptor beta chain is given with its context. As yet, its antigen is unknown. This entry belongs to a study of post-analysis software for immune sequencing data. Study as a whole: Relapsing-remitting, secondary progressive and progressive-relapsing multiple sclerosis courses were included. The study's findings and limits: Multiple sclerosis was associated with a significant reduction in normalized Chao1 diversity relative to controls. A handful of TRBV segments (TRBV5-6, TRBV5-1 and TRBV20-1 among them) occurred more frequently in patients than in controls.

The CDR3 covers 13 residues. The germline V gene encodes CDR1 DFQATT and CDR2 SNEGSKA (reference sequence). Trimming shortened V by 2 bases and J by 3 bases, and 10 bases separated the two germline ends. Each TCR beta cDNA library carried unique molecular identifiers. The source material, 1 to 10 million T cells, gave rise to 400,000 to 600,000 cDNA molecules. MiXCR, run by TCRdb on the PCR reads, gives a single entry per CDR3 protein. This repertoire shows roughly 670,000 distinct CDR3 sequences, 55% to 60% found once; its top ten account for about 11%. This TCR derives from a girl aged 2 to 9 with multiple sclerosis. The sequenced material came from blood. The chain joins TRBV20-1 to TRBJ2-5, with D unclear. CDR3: CSARRSPEETQYF. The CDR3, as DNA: TGCAGTGCTAGACGCAGCCCCGAAGAGACCCAGTACTTC.